These T cell receptor beta chains were read from a single sample in a study of blood T cell repertoires in COVID-19. Assay: immunoSEQ multiplex PCR; the TCRdb copy retains only in-frame clones and omits some. This sample has 200,000 to 250,000 clones, with around 82% found just once. The sequencing sample was made of peripheral blood. These receptors came from an elderly woman with acute or convalescent COVID-19. The CDR3 runs from the conserved cysteine through the conserved F or W. The order of the fields is D gene, V gene, clone size, J gene, CDR3 protein, CDR3 DNA. A D gene is named only where the DNA matches it firmly. Clone size appears in some rows only: once, few, many, or a class for an expanded clone.

>NA|TRBV6-5|NA|TRBJ2-3
CASFAGHGDTQYF
TGCGCTAGCTTCGCGGGCCACGGAGATACGCAGTATTTT
>NA|TRBV7-9|NA|TRBJ1-1
CASSLGRQTEAFF
TGTGCCAGCAGCTTAGGCAGACAAACTGAAGCTTTCTTT
>TRBD1|TRBV6-6|NA|TRBJ1-2
CASRSFNQGADGYTF
TGTGCCAGCAGGTCATTCAACCAGGGGGCGGATGGCTACACCTTC
>NA|TRBV28|NA|TRBJ1-3
CASSFSGNTIYF
TGTGCCAGCAGCTTCTCTGGAAACACCATATATTTT
>NA|TRBV7-2|once|TRBJ2-3
CASSFGTPGDTQYF
TGTGCCAGCAGCTTCGGGACTCCGGGAGATACGCAGTATTTT
>NA|TRBV2|NA|TRBJ1-5
CASSFGRVGNQPQHF
TGTGCCAGCAGCTTCGGGAGGGTTGGCAATCAGCCCCAGCATTTT
>TRBD1|TRBV5-3|NA|TRBJ1-2
CARAAHRGLGYGYTF
TGTGCCAGGGCCGCCCACAGGGGTCTAGGGTATGGCTACACCTTC
>NA|TRBV30|NA|TRBJ1-5
CAWSDMTGNQPQHF
TGTGCCTGGAGCGATATGACAGGTAATCAGCCCCAGCATTTT
>NA|TRBV19|NA|TRBJ1-2
CASSIVDYGYTF
TGTGCCAGTAGTATAGTCGACTATGGCTACACCTTC
>NA|TRBV9|NA|TRBJ1-1
CASSVQGSNTEAFF
TGTGCCAGCAGCGTTCAGGGGTCGAACACTGAAGCTTTCTTT
>NA|TRBV19|NA|TRBJ1-6
CASSIDARGSGSPLHF
TGTGCCAGTAGTATAGATGCCCGGGGGTCGGGTTCACCCCTCCACTTT
>NA|TRBV15|NA|TRBJ1-2
CATSRVKGGLGYTF
TGTGCCACCAGCAGAGTCAAAGGGGGTCTTGGCTACACCTTC
>NA|TRBV14|NA|TRBJ1-1
CASSQFEGVLNTEAFF
TGTGCCAGCAGCCAATTCGAGGGGGTACTGAACACTGAAGCTTTCTTT
>TRBD2|TRBV29-1|NA|TRBJ2-1
CSVDGLAGRDEQFF
TGCAGCGTTGATGGACTAGCGGGGAGGGATGAGCAGTTCTTC
>NA|TRBV2|NA|TRBJ1-2
CASSETGHGYTF
TGTGCCAGCAGTGAAACAGGGCACGGCTACACCTTC
>TRBD1|TRBV27|once|TRBJ1-5
CASSPRQGNQPQHF
TGTGCCAGCAGTCCAAGACAGGGAAATCAGCCCCAGCATTTT
>NA|TRBV5-1|NA|TRBJ2-3
CASSLEYPGADTQYF
TGCGCCAGCAGCTTGGAATATCCCGGAGCAGATACGCAGTATTTT
>TRBD1|TRBV19|once|TRBJ1-2
CASTPLRQGATGYTF
TGTGCCAGTACCCCCTTGCGCCAGGGGGCCACTGGCTACACCTTC
>TRBD1|TRBV7-3|NA|TRBJ2-1
CASSEQGNEQFF
TGTGCCAGCAGCGAACAGGGGAATGAGCAGTTCTTC
>NA|TRBV11-3|NA|TRBJ2-7
CASNHGGNSYEQYF
TGTGCCAGCAACCACGGAGGCAACTCCTACGAGCAGTACTTC
>TRBD1|TRBV6-6|NA|TRBJ2-5
CASSRPGQGETQYF
TGTGCCAGCAGCCGCCCGGGACAGGGGGAGACCCAGTACTTC
>TRBD1|TRBV5-6|few|TRBJ1-3
CASSKQGEAGNTIYF
TGTGCCAGCAGCAAACAGGGGGAGGCTGGAAACACCATATATTTT
>NA|TRBV7-3|NA|TRBJ1-1
CASSRDNTEAFF
TGTGCCAGCAGCCGAGATAACACTGAAGCTTTCTTT